This T cell receptor beta chain was profiled in a study of shared clonotypes between healthy human individuals. Overall study: Every donor yielded three CD4 naive, three CD4 memory, two CD8 naive and one CD8 memory plate.

Evenly divided among several immunoSEQ plates was the genomic DNA of each subset. Clones were read by immunoSEQ multiplex PCR, and TCRdb kept only the in-frame ones, dropping some. The sample shows approximately 2,000,000 clones, around 93% of them seen only once. In regard to this clone: Its antigen is unknown.

General observations from the study: Compared with clonotypes that all four donors shared, non-shared clonotypes had lower generation probabilities.

Sequences were obtained from naive CD4+ T cells from PBMCs. As for subset: CD45RA+ positively selected. This TCR derives from a man aged 18 to 29 in good health. Some clones in this sample may be carry-over from other donors' samples.

CDR3 sequence reads: CASSYQGPPGELFF. CDR3 in DNA: TGTGCCAGCAGTTATCAGGGGCCCCCCGGGGAGCTGTTTTTT. The genes are TRBV2 and TRBJ2-2; D may be TRBD1 (6 bases). The CDR3 length is 14 residues. CDR1 and CDR2 from the germline V gene are SNHLY and FYNNEI. Trimming removed 5 bases at V and 6 bases at J, with 13 bases between. Supplemented by reference TRBV2 and TRBJ2-2, the full variable domain reads EPEVTQTPSHQVTQMGQEVILRCVPISNHLYFYWYRQILGQKVEFLVSFYNNEISEKSEIFDDQFSVERPDGSNFTLKIRSTKLEDSAMYFCASSYQGPPGELFFGEGSRLTVL.